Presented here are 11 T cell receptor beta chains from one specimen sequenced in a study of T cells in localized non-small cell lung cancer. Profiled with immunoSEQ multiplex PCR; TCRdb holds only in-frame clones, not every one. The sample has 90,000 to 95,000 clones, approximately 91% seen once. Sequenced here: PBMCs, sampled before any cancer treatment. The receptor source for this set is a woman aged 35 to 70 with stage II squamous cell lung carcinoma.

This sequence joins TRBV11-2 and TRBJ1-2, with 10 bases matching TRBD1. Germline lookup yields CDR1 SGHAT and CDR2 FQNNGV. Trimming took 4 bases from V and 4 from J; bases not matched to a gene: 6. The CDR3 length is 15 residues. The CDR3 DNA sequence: TGTGCCAGCAGCTGGGACAGGGGTGTTTTCTATGGCTACACCTTC. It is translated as CASSWDRGVFYGYTF. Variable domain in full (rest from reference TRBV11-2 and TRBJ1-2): EAGVAQSPRYKIIEKRQSVAFWCNPISGHATLYWYQQILGQGPKLLIQFQNNGVVDDSQLPKDRFSAERLKGVDSTLKIQPAKLEDSAVYLCASSWDRGVFYGYTFGSGTRLTVV.

The CDR3 DNA is TGTGCCAGCAGCCGAGCGACAGGGTTCAAGGGCGAGCAGTACTTC. Its protein is CASSRATGFKGEQYF. The genes are TRBV5-8 and TRBJ2-7; TRBD1 matches at 7 bases. The CDR3 sequence is 15 residues long. The V gene's germline CDR1 is SGHTS and CDR2 YDEGEE. V lost 4 bases, J lost 6 bases, and 13 bases stayed unmatched.

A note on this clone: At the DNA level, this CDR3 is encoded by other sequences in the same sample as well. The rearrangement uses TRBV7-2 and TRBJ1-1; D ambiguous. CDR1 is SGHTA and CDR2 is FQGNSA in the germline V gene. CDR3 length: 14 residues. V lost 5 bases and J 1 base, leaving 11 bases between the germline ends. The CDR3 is CASSPGRANTEAFF. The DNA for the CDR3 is TGTGCCAGCAGCCCTGGACGGGCGAACACTGAAGCTTTCTTT. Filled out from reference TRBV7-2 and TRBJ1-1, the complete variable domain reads GAGVSQSPSNKVTEKGKDVELRCDPISGHTALYWYRQSLGQGLEFLIYFQGNSAPDKSGLPSDRFSAERTGGSVSTLTIQRTQQEDSAVYLCASSPGRANTEAFFGQGTRLTVV.

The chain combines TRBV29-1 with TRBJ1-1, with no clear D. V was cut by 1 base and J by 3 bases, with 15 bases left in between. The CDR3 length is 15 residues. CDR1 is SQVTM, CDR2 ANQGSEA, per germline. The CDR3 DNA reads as TGCAGCGTTGAAGTAAGGCGGCAGACCCACACTGAAGCTTTCTTT. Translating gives CSVEVRRQTHTEAFF.

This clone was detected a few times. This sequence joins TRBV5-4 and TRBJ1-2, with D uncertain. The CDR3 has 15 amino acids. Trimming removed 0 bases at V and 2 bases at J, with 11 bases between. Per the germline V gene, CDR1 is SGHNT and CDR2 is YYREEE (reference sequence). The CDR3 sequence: CASSLDEGGNYGYTF. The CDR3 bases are TGTGCCAGCAGCTTGGATGAGGGAGGGAACTATGGCTACACCTTC.

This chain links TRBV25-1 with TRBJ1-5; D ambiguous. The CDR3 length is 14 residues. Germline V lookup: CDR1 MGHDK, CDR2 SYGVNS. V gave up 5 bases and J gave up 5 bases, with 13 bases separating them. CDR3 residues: CASSTEGPYQPQHF. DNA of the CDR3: TGTGCCAGCAGTACGGAGGGCCCCTATCAGCCCCAGCATTTT.

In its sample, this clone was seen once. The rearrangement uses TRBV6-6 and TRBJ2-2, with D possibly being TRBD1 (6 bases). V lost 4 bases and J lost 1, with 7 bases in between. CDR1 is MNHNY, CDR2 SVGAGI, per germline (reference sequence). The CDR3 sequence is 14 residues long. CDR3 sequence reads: CASSWGQNTGELFF. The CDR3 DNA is TGTGCCAGCAGTTGGGGACAGAACACCGGGGAGCTGTTTTTT.

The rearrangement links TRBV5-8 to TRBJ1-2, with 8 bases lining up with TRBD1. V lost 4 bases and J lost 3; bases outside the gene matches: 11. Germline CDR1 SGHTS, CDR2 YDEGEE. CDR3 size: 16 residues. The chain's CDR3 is CASSTGQGGGDYGYTF. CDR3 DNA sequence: TGTGCCAGCAGCACTGGACAGGGCGGTGGTGACTATGGCTACACCTTC.

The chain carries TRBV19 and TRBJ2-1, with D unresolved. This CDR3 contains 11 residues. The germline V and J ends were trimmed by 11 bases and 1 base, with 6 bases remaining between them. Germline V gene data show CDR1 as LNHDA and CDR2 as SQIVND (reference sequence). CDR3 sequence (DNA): TGTGCCGTAAGTTCCTACAATGAGCAGTTCTTC. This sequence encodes CAVSSYNEQFF.

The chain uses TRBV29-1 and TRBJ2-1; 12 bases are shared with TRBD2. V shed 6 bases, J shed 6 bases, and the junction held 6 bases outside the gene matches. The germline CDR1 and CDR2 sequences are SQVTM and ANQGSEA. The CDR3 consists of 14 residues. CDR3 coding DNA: TGCAGCGTCCGACCGGGACTAGCGGGCAATGAGCAGTTCTTC. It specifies CSVRPGLAGNEQFF.

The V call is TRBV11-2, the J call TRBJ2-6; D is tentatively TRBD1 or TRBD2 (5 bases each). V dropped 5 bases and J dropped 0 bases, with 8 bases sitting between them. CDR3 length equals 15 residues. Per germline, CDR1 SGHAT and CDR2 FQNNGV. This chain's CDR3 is CASSHGTSGANVLTF. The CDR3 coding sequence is TGTGCCAGCAGCCATGGGACCTCTGGGGCCAACGTCCTGACTTTC.